This TCR beta chain was recovered during a study of human T cells and chemical hapten exposure. Study context: Recorded diagnoses among the mostly female patients were alopecia areata, totalis or universalis.

The authors' processing: Samples contained a median of about 100,000 TCRs, with a range of about 20,000 to 750,000. Via MiXCR, TCRdb re-called the RACE reads, giving one row per CDR3 protein. The V and J calls here are based on TCRdb, not the publication. The sample consists of under 75,000 distinct CDR3 sequences, 8.5% to 9% of them appearing once. This clonotype was seen at least ten times. Described time point: patch test 2, 6 weeks after DPC sensitization. The sample's treatment: therapeutic diphenylcyclopropenone sensitization with weekly scalp DPC. The V end was cut by 4 bases, the J end by 11 bases, with 13 bases between. This CDR3 is 11 amino acids long. Germline CDR1 reads SQVTM; CDR2 reads ANQGSEA.

This receptor was obtained from a woman between 50 and 59 years old with alopecia areata. Some clones in this sample may be carry-over from other donors' samples. The chain links TRBV29-1 to TRBJ2-3; maybe TRBD2 (5 bases). The sequenced sample was whole blood, obtained in connection with sensitization to the hapten diphenylcyclopropenone (DPC). CDR3 nucleotide sequence: TGCAGCGTTGTCTCGGGGTCCGGGCAGTATTTT. As protein: CSVVSGSGQYF.